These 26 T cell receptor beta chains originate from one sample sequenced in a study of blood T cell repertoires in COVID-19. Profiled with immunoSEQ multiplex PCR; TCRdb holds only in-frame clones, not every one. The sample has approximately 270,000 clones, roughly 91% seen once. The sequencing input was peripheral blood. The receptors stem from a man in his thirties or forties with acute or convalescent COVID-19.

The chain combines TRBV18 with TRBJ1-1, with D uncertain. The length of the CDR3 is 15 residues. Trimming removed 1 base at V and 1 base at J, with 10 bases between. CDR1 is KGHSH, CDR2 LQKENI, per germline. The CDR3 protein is CASSPRKAENTEAFF. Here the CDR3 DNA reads TGTGCCAGCTCACCACGTAAAGCGGAGAACACTGAAGCTTTCTTT.

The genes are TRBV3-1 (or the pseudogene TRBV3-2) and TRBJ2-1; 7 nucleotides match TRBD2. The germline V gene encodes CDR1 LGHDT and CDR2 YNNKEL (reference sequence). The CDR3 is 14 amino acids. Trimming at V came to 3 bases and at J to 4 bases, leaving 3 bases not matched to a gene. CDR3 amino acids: CASSHTSEYNEQFF. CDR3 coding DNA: TGTGCCAGCAGCCACACTAGCGAGTACAATGAGCAGTTCTTC.

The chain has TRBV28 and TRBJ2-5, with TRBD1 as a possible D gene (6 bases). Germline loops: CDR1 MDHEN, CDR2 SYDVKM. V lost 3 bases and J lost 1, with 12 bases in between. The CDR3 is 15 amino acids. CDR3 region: CASSFLTGPQETQYF. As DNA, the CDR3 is TGTGCCAGCAGTTTCCTGACAGGACCCCAAGAGACCCAGTACTTC.

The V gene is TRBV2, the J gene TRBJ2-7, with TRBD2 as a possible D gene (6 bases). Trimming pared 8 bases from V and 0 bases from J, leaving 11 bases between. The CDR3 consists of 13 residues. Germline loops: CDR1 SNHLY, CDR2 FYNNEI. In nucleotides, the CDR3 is TGTGCCAGCCGGGACTCCAACTCCTACGAGCAGTACTTC. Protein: CASRDSNSYEQYF.

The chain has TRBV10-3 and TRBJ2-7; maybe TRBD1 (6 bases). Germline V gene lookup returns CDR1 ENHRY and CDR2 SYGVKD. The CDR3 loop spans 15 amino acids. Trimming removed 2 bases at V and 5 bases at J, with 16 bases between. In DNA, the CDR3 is TGTGCCATCAGTGAGATAACAGGGACGTCTGACGAGCAGTACTTC. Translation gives CAISEITGTSDEQYF.

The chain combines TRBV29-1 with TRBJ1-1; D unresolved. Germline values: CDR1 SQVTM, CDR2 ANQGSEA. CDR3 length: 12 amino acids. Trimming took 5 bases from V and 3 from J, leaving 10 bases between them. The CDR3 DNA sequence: TGCAGCGTTTTTTGGCATGACACTGAAGCTTTCTTT. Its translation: CSVFWHDTEAFF. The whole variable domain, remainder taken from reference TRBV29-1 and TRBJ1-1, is SAVISQKPSRDICQRGTSLTIQCQVDSQVTMMFWYRQQPGQSLTLIATANQGSEATYESGFVIDKFPISRPNLTFSTLTVSNMSPEDSSIYLCSVFWHDTEAFFGQGTRLTVV.

CDR3 protein: CASSLIPGGPRLHNEQFF. CDR3 sequence (DNA): TGTGCCAGCAGTTTAATACCAGGGGGACCTCGTCTCCACAATGAGCAGTTCTTC. The chain carries TRBV27 and TRBJ2-1; the match to TRBD1 covers 7 bases. The germline gives CDR1 MNHEY, CDR2 SMNVEV (reference sequence). The junction had 15 bases not matched to a gene; V was cut back by 2 bases and J by 5 bases. The CDR3 consists of 18 residues.

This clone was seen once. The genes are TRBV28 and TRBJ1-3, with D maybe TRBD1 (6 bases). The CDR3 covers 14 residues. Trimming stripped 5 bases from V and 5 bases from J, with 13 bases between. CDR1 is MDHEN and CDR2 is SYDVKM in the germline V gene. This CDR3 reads CASSMRGSRNTIYF. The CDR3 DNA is TGTGCCAGCAGTATGAGGGGGAGCAGAAACACCATATATTTT.

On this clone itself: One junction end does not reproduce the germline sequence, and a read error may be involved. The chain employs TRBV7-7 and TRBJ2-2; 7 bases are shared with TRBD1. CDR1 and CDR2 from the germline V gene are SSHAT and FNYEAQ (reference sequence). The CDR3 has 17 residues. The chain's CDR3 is CASSSREGQPNTGELFF. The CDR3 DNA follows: TGTGCTAGCAGCTCACGCGAGGGACAGCCGAACACCGGGGAGCTGTTTTTT.

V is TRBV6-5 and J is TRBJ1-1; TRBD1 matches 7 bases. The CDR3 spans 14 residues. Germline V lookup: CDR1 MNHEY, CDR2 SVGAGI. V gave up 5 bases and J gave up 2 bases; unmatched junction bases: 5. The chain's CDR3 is CASSHRQGNTEAFF. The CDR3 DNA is TGTGCCAGCAGTCATCGACAGGGAAACACTGAAGCTTTCTTT.

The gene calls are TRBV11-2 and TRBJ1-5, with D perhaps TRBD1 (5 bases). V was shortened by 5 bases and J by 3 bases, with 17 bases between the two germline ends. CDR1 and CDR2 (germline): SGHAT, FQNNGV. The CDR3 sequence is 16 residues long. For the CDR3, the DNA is TGTGCCAGCAGCCCCACCTTAGCAGGGTTCAATCAGCCCCAGCATTTT. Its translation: CASSPTLAGFNQPQHF.

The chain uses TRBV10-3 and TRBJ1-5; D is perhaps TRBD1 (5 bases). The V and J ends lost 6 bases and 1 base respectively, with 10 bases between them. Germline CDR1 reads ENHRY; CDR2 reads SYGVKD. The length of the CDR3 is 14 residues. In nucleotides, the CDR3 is TGTGCCATCAGCAGGTCAGGGAGCAATCAGCCCCAGCATTTT. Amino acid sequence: CAISRSGSNQPQHF.

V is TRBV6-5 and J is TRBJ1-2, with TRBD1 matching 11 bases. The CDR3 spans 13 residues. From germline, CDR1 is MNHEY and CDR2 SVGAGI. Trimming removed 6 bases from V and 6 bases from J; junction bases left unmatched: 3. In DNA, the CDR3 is TGTGCCAGCAGGGACAGGGGGCCGGATGGCTACACCTTC. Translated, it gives CASRDRGPDGYTF.

The CDR3 here is CASSPRDLSYEQYF. CDR3 bases: TGTGCCAGCAGCCCTCGGGACTTATCCTACGAGCAGTACTTC. The genes are TRBV7-8 and TRBJ2-7, with D tentatively TRBD2 (6 bases). Germline CDR1 SGHVS, CDR2 FQNEAQ. This CDR3 comprises 14 residues. V was clipped by 5 bases and J by 1 base, with 12 bases between them.

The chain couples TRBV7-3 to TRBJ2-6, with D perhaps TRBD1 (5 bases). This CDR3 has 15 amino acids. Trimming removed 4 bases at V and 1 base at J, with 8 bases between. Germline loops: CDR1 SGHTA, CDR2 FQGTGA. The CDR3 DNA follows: TGTGCCAGCAGCTACCAGGGTTCTGGGGCCAACGTCCTGACTTTC. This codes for CASSYQGSGANVLTF.

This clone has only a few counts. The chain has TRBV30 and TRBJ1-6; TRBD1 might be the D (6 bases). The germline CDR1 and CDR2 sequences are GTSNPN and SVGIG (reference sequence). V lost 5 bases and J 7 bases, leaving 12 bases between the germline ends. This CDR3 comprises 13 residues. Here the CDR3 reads CAWSKTGNSPLHF. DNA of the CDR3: TGTGCCTGGTCCAAAACAGGGAATTCACCCCTCCACTTT.

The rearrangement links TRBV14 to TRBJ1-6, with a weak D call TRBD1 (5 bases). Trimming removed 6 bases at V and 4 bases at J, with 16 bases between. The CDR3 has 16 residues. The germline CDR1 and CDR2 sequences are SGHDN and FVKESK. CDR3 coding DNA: TGTGCCAGCAGACTCTCGGGGGGATCTTATAATTCACCCCTCCACTTT. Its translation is CASRLSGGSYNSPLHF. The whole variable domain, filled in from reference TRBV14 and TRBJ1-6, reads EAGVTQFPSHSVIEKGQTVTLRCDPISGHDNLYWYRRVMGKEIKFLLHFVKESKQDESGMPNNRFLAERTGGTYSTLKVQPAELEDSGVYFCASRLSGGSYNSPLHFGNGTRLTVT.

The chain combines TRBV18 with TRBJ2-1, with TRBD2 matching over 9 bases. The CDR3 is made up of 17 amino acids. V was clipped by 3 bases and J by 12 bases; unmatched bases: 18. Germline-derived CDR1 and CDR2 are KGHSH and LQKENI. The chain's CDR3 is CASSPLETGTSHLAQFF. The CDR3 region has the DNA TGTGCCAGCTCACCGCTAGAAACCGGGACTAGCCACCTTGCGCAGTTCTTC. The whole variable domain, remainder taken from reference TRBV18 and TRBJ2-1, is NAGVMQNPRHLVRRRGQEARLRCSPMKGHSHVYWYRQLPEEGLKFMVYLQKENIIDESGMPKERFSAEFPKEGPSILRIQQVVRGDSAAYFCASSPLETGTSHLAQFFGPGTRLTVL.

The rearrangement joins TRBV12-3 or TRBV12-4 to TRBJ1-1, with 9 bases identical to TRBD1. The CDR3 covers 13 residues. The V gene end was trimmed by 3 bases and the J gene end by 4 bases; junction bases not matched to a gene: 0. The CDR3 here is CASSLGQGTEAFF. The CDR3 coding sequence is TGTGCCAGCAGTTTGGGACAGGGCACTGAAGCTTTCTTT.

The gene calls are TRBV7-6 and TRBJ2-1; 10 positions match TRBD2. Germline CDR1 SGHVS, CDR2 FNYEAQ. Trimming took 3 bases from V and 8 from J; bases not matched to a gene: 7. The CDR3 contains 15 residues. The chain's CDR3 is CASSLKASGGHEQFF. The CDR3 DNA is TGTGCCAGCAGCTTGAAGGCTAGCGGGGGACATGAGCAGTTCTTC. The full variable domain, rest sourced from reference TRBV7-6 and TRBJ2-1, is GAGVSQSPRYKVTKRGQDVALRCDPISGHVSLYWYRQALGQGPEFLTYFNYEAQQDKSGLPNDRFSAERPEGSISTLTIQRTEQRDSAMYRCASSLKASGGHEQFFGPGTRLTVL.

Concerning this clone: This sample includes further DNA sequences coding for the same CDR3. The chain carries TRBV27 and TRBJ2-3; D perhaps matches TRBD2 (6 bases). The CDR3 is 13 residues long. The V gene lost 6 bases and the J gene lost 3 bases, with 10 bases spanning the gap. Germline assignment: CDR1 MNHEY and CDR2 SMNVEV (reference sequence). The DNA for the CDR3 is TGTGCCAGCAGGACTAGTGGGACAGATACGCAGTATTTT. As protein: CASRTSGTDTQYF.

The CDR3 region has the DNA TGCGCCAGCAGCTTAATCCCAGCGGGAGGTAACACCGGGGAGCTGTTTTTT. Its translation is CASSLIPAGGNTGELFF. The chain joins TRBV5-1 to TRBJ2-2, with 9 bases matching TRBD2. Germline CDR1 is SGHRS and CDR2 is YFSETQ. With V trimmed by 2 bases and J by 2 bases, 7 bases remained unmatched. The CDR3 covers 17 residues.

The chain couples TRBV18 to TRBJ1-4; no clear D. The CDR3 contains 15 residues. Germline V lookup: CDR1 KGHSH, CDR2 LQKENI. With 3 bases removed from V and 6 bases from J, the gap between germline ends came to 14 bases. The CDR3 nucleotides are TGTGCCAGCTCACCCGTGGTTTTGGAGCATGAAAAACTGTTTTTT. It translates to CASSPVVLEHEKLFF.

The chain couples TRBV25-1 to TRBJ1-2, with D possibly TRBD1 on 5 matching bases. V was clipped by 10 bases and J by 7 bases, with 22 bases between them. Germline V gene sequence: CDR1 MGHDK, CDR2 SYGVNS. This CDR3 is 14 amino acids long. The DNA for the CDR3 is TGTGCCACCAAATCTACCGGGAGGAGGGGTGGCTACACCTTC. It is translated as CATKSTGRRGGYTF.

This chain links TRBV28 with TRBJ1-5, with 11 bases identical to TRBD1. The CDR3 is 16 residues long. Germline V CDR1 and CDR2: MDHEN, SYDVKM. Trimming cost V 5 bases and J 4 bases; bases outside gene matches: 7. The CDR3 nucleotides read TGTGCCAGCAGTCCGCCCGGGACAGGGGGGAATCAGCCCCAGCATTTT. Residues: CASSPPGTGGNQPQHF.

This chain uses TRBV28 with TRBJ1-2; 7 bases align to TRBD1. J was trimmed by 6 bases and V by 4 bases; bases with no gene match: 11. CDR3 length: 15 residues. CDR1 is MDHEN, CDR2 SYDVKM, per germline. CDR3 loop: CASSSQSGGKNGYTF. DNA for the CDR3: TGTGCCAGCAGTTCTCAGTCAGGGGGAAAGAATGGCTACACCTTC.